This TCR beta chain was found in a study of T cells in women clearing cervical HPV infection. Across the study: With HLA typing for only a few women, HLA confounding remains possible.

Germline V gene sequence: CDR1 SGDLS, CDR2 YYNGEE. V was pared by 2 bases and J by 4 bases, with 10 bases between. The CDR3 contains 13 residues. On this clone itself: The CDR3 end is not reached by the read, which stops 3 residues before it; the germline J gene fills it in.

Assay used: immunoSEQ multiplex PCR; TCRdb lists only in-frame clones, some missing. This sample's clone table lists 40,000 to 55,000 clones. V gene TRBV9 combines with J gene TRBJ2-7; the D is unclear. Sequenced material: blood buffy coat. The clonotype originates from a woman aged 18-69 years with a cervical HPV16 infection that either progressed to CIN3+ or cleared (not recorded which). The CDR3 loop reads CASSVSPHYEQYF. CDR3 DNA, as far as it was read: TGTGCCAGCAGCGTTAGTCCCCATTACGAG.